This TCR beta chain was found in a study of cytomegalovirus exposure and HLA in healthy donors. CDR1 SEHNR and CDR2 FQNEAQ come from the germline V gene (reference sequence). The CDR3 has 18 residues. V shed 1 base and J shed 2 bases, with 19 bases lying between them. Amplification used 60 Vbeta primers and 13 Jbeta primers. Assay used: immunoSEQ multiplex PCR; TCRdb lists only in-frame clones, some missing. The sample has around 160,000 clones, and its top ten clones hold 1.5% to 2%. The specimen sequenced was PBMCs. This receptor was obtained from a woman aged 45-65 years in good health and CMV-seronegative. This chain joins TRBV7-9 and TRBJ2-3; weak D call: TRBD2 (7 bases). The CDR3 region is CASSLVRGGETLTDTQYF. The CDR3 DNA sequence: TGTGCCAGCAGCTTAGTGAGGGGGGGAGAGACTCTCACAGATACGCAGTATTTT.